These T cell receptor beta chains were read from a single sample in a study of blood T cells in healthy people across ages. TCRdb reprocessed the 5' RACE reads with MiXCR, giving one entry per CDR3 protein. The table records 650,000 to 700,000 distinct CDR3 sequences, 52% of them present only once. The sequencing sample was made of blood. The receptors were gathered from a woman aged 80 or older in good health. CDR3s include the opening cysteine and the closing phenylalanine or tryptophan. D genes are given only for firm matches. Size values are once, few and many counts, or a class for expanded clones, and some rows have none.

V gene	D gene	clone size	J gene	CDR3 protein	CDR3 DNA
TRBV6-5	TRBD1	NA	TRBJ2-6	CASSYPGQEASSGANVLTF	TGTGCCAGCAGTTACCCCGGACAGGAGGCCTCCTCTGGGGCCAACGTCCTGACTTTC
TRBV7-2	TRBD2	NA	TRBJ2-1	CASRRTSGSRIEQFF	TGTGCCAGCAGAAGGACTAGCGGGAGTAGAATTGAGCAGTTCTTC
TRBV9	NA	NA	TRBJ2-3	CASSVVTSTDTQYF	TGTGCCAGCAGCGTAGTAACTAGCACAGATACGCAGTATTTT
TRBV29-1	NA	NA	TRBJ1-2	CSVGQGRGYTF	TGCAGCGTTGGGCAGGGGAGGGGCTACACCTTC
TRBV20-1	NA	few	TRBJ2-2	CSAPRPGKTGELFF	TGCAGTGCTCCGAGGCCGGGGAAGACCGGGGAGCTGTTTTTT
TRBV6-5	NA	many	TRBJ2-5	CASAALVKETQYF	TGTGCCAGCGCCGCCCTCGTTAAAGAGACCCAGTACTTC
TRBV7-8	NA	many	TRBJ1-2	CASSLWVTNEGYTF	TGTGCCAGCAGCTTATGGGTAACAAACGAAGGCTACACCTTC
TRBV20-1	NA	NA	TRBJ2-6	CSAYLSGANVLTF	TGCAGTGCTTATCTCTCTGGGGCCAACGTCCTGACTTTC
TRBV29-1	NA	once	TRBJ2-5	CSVDGDGETQYF	TGCAGCGTTGATGGAGATGGGGAGACCCAGTACTTC
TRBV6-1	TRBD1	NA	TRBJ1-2	CASTYGQEYGYTF	TGTGCCAGCACTTATGGACAGGAGTATGGCTACACCTTC
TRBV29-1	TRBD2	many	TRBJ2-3	CSVCGGAGGDTQYF	TGCAGCGTATGCGGGGGGGCCGGAGGAGATACGCAGTATTTT
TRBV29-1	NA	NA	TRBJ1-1	CSVQPGGTNTEAFF	TGCAGCGTGCAACCCGGGGGAACGAACACTGAAGCTTTCTTT
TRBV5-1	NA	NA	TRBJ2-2	CASQFTVGTGELFF	TGCGCCAGCCAATTTACCGTCGGCACCGGGGAGCTGTTTTTT
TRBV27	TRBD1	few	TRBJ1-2	CASSSDRGLSRGGYTF	TGTGCCAGCAGTTCGGACAGGGGGCTGAGTAGAGGTGGCTACACCTTC
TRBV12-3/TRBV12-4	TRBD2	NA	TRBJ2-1	CASSLLAGSPNEQFF	TGTGCCAGCAGTCTATTAGCGGGCTCCCCCAATGAGCAGTTCTTC
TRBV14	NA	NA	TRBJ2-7	CASSPGREQYF	TGTGCCAGCAGCCCGGGGCGGGAGCAGTACTTC
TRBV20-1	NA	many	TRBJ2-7	CSARTPSSYEQYF	TGCAGTGCTAGAACGCCTAGCTCCTACGAGCAGTACTTC
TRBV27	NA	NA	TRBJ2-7	CASRPGTFVYEQYF	TGTGCCAGCAGACCCGGGACATTCGTCTACGAGCAGTACTTC
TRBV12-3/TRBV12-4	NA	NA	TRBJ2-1	CASILTGSRQFF	TGTGCCAGCATCCTTACCGGGAGTCGCCAGTTCTTC
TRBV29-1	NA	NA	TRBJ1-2	CSGHREDDGYTF	TGCAGCGGACACCGGGAGGATGATGGCTACACCTTC
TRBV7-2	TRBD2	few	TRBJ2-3	CASSRELAGADTQYF	TGTGCCAGCAGCAGAGAACTAGCGGGGGCAGATACGCAGTATTTT
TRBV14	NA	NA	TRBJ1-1	CASSQGGITEAFF	TGTGCTAGCAGCCAAGGAGGGATCACTGAAGCTTTCTTT
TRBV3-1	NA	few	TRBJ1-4	CASSQVEEKLFF	TGTGCCAGCAGCCAAGTAGAAGAAAAACTGTTTTTT
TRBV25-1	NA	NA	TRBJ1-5	CASSQVGHQPQHF	TGTGCCAGCAGTCAAGTGGGGCATCAGCCCCAGCATTTT
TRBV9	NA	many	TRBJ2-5	CASSLRDTHQETQYF	TGTGCCAGCAGCCTCCGGGACACACACCAAGAGACCCAGTACTTC
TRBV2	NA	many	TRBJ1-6	CASRDSSSYNSPLHF	TGTGCCAGTCGGGACTCTAGCTCCTATAATTCACCCCTCCACTTT
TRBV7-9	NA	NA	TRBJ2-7	CASSPRSSGVDYEQYF	TGTGCCAGCAGCCCTCGATCCTCCGGGGTCGACTACGAGCAGTACTTC
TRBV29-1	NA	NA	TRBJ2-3	CSVGPSTSFSTDTQYF	TGCAGCGTCGGGCCAAGTACTAGTTTTAGCACAGATACGCAGTATTTT
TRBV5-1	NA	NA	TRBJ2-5	CAGSFGTQETQYF	TGCGCCGGCAGCTTTGGGACCCAAGAGACCCAGTACTTC
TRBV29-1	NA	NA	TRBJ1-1	CSVRDPNTEAFF	TGCAGCGTTCGAGACCCGAACACTGAAGCTTTCTTT
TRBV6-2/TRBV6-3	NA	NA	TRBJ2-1	CASSYAWGRGPYNEQFF	TGTGCCAGCAGTTACGCGTGGGGTCGAGGGCCCTACAATGAGCAGTTCTTC
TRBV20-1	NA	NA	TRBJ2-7	CSAKNLQVPYEQYF	TGCAGTGCTAAAAACTTACAGGTCCCCTACGAGCAGTACTTC